This T cell receptor (beta chain) is from a study of OX40 agonist ivuxolimab in advanced cancers. Overall study: Given to patients was ivuxolimab, an agonistic anti-OX40 (CD134) antibody. Partial responses, seen in three patients, involved one hepatocellular carcinoma and two cutaneous melanomas.

Autoimmune disease history or systemic immunosuppression barred patients. Germline V gives CDR1 MDHEN, CDR2 SYDVKM. The CDR3 runs to 12 residues. V was trimmed by 7 bases and J by 8 bases, leaving 14 bases between them. Clones were read by immunoSEQ multiplex PCR, and TCRdb kept only the in-frame ones, dropping some. The sample shows 80,000 to 95,000 clones, around 88% of them seen only once. About this clone: In the same sample, other DNA sequences code for this CDR3.

The TCR was taken from an adult with an advanced solid tumor such as melanoma, head and neck, liver or kidney cancer. V usage is TRBV28 and J usage is TRBJ2-5; a possible D gene is TRBD2 (5 bases). The sequenced sample was CD4+ or CD8+ T cells sorted from blood, obtained in a trial of the OX40 agonist ivuxolimab. The DNA of the CDR3 is TGTGCCAGCACTAGGACCCGGGAAACCCAGTACTTC. It yields the protein CASTRTRETQYF.